Described below is a single T cell receptor beta chain sequence and its context. The antigen remains unidentified. The data were obtained in a study of T cells after yellow fever vaccination. Study-level findings and limits: Although most clonotypes did not, a small share appeared in both CD4 and CD8 compartments.

Per the germline V gene, CDR1 is SEHNR and CDR2 is FQNEAQ (reference sequence). V was pared by 1 base and J by 2 bases, with 12 bases between. The CDR3 has 16 amino acids. UMIs were added to TCR cDNA along with a universal primer site when it was made by 5'RACE template switching. Via MiXCR, TCRdb re-called the 5' RACE reads, giving one row per CDR3 protein. This sample has some 600,000 distinct CDR3 sequences; more than 9% occur once, and the top ten carry under 15%. The receptor was derived from a man under 40 who received the YFV17D yellow fever vaccine. This chain links TRBV7-9 with TRBJ1-5, with D possibly matching TRBD1 (6 bases). Sequenced material: PBMCs, taken on the day of the yellow fever booster vaccination. In DNA, the CDR3 is TGTGCCAGCAGCTTAGTAGGCAGGGGAGGCAATCAGCCCCAGCATTTT. Translating gives CASSLVGRGGNQPQHF.